This T cell receptor (beta chain) emerged from a study of T cell repertoires in aging, cancer and after chemotherapy. Study background: Donors were grouped into six age bands spanning 30 or younger through 70 or older.

In this sample, this clonotype turned up a few times. Amplification of TCR beta used genomic DNA extracted from peripheral blood. Multiplex touch-down PCR with TRB-A/B primers amplified rearranged V-D-J TRB sequences. TCRdb passed the multiplex PCR reads through MiXCR, listing each CDR3 protein once. The table includes more than 2,500 distinct CDR3 sequences, 45% detected once. The CDR3 is 14 amino acids. The V gene's germline CDR1 is MNHEY and CDR2 SMNVEV (reference sequence). Trimming at V came to 3 bases and at J to 5 bases, leaving 4 bases not matched to a gene. Sample: blood. J is TRBJ2-7 and V is TRBV27; 10 bases agree with TRBD1. The TCR comes from a human donor with a solid tumor. The CDR3 protein is CASSFLGTGDEQYF. The CDR3 region has the DNA TGTGCCAGCAGTTTCCTAGGGACAGGGGACGAGCAGTACTTC.